This T cell receptor beta chain was documented in a study of early T cells in non-severe SARS-CoV-2 infection. Study details: The chains were unpaired, and the sequenced material was bulk RNA from unsorted whole blood.

Note on this clonotype: The antigen remains undetermined.

Unique molecular identifiers tagged individual cDNA molecules. A single record per CDR3 protein comes from TCRdb applying MiXCR to the 5' RACE reads. The sample lists approximately 65,000 distinct CDR3 sequences, about 12% occurring once. The V gene lost 0 bases and the J gene lost 2 bases, with 8 bases spanning the gap. This CDR3 spans 15 amino acids. Whole-study results and caveats: There was a bias toward anti-spike CD8 responses in VDJdb matching, which missed private and CD4 specificities.

The rearrangement uses TRBV12-3 or TRBV12-4 and TRBJ1-5; no clear D gene. The sample consisted of whole blood. The TCR was taken from an adult who was a healthcare worker with PCR-confirmed SARS-CoV-2 infection or an uninfected control (not recorded which). The CDR3 DNA follows: TGTGCCAGCAGTTTAGCGCTTAGCCGCAATCAGCCCCAGCATTTT. The encoded protein is CASSLALSRNQPQHF.